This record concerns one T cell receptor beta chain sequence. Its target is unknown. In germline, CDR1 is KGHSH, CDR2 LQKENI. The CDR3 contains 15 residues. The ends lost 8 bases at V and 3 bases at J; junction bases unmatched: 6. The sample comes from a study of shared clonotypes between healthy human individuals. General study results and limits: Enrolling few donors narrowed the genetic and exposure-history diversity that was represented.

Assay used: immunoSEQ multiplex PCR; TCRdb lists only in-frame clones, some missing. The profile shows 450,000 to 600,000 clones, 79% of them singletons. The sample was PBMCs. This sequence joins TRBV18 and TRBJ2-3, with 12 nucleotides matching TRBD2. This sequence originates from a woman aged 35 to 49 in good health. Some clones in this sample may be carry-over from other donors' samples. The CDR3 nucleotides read TGTGCCAGCACATCGACTAGCGGGAGTACAGATACGCAGTATTTT. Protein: CASTSTSGSTDTQYF.